This T cell receptor (beta chain) was documented in a study of cytomegalovirus exposure and HLA in healthy donors. At the level of the study: The roughly 120 validation repertoires matched the roughly 700 first-cohort repertoires in platform, a later analysis reported.

J lost 4 bases, V lost 3 bases, and 5 bases had no gene match. Looked up from germline, CDR1 is KGHSH and CDR2 is LQKENI. The CDR3 consists of 14 residues. Clones were sequenced by immunoSEQ multiplex PCR, and TCRdb holds only the in-frame ones, with some missing. Of roughly 150,000 clones listed, 70% to 90% are singletons. Sequencing was carried out using PBMCs. The chain recombines TRBV18 with TRBJ2-5, with 7 bases identical to TRBD2. The source of this sequence is a man aged 18 to 29 in good health and CMV-seropositive. CDR3: CASSPPGRRETQYF. CDR3 bases: TGTGCCAGCTCACCCCCCGGGAGGCGAGAGACCCAGTACTTC.